The 15 T cell receptor beta chains below all came from one sample that was sequenced in a study of shared clonotypes between healthy human individuals (dated by TCRdb to about 2020). The library was built by means of the immunoSEQ multiplex PCR assay. What TCRdb holds here is the immuneACCESS table cut down to in-frame rearrangements. Part of the clones is not present; checked against another copy, under half of the missing clones reflect an unresolved V gene, and the others are unexplained. This sample comprises 550,000 to 700,000 clones, around 73% of them detected only once. The top ten constitute around 1.8% of the sample. The sample was memory CD4+ T cells sorted from blood. The sample's cell subset or site, from its label and the paper: CD45RA-negative fraction. Receptors originate from a woman aged 25 to 39 in good health.

This chain links TRBV18 with TRBJ2-2; D possibly corresponds to TRBD2 (5 bases). This CDR3 region has 14 residues. Trimming removed 3 bases at V and 1 base at J, with 6 bases between. In germline, CDR1 is KGHSH, CDR2 LQKENI. The chain's CDR3 is CASSPRENTGELFF. CDR3 nucleotides: TGTGCCAGCTCACCCCGGGAGAACACCGGGGAGCTGTTTTTT.

This sequence joins TRBV9 and TRBJ2-5; D call uncertain. This CDR3 contains 13 residues. CDR1 and CDR2 from the germline V gene are SGDLS and YYNGEE. V gave up 4 bases and J gave up 8 bases, with 15 bases separating them. CDR3 protein: CASSPVPLGTQYF. For the CDR3, the DNA is TGTGCCAGCAGCCCGGTCCCACTGGGAACCCAGTACTTC. Full variable domain (outside the CDR3, taken from reference TRBV9 and TRBJ2-5): DSGVTQTPKHLITATGQRVTLRCSPRSGDLSVYWYQQSLDQGLQFLIQYYNGEERAKGNILERFSAQQFPDLHSELNLSSLELGDSALYFCASSPVPLGTQYFGPGTRLLVL.

V is TRBV2 and J is TRBJ1-1; tentative D call: TRBD1 (5 bases). V lost 2 bases, J lost 7 bases, and 17 bases lay in between. The germline gives CDR1 SNHLY, CDR2 FYNNEI. The CDR3 has 15 amino acids. The CDR3 spells CASSESVSWGVEAFF. The CDR3 region has the DNA TGTGCCAGCAGTGAATCTGTGAGTTGGGGCGTTGAAGCTTTCTTT. Variable domain in full (rest from reference TRBV2 and TRBJ1-1): EPEVTQTPSHQVTQMGQEVILRCVPISNHLYFYWYRQILGQKVEFLVSFYNNEISEKSEIFDDQFSVERPDGSNFTLKIRSTKLEDSAMYFCASSESVSWGVEAFFGQGTRLTVV.

J is TRBJ2-7 and V is TRBV29-1, with TRBD2 matching over 13 bases. The V and J ends lost 6 bases and 2 bases, in that order; junction bases with no gene match: 4. The CDR3 is 14 amino acids. CDR1 SQVTM and CDR2 ANQGSEA come from the germline V gene. DNA of the CDR3: TGCAGCGTGACCGGGACTAGCGGGACCTACGAGCAGTACTTC. It translates to CSVTGTSGTYEQYF.

The chain has TRBV5-1 and TRBJ2-3; tentatively, D is TRBD1 or TRBD2 (5 bases each). Trimming left V 5 bases short and J 2 bases short, with 15 bases between. CDR1 is SGHRS and CDR2 is YFSETQ in the germline V gene. The CDR3 is 15 residues long. This CDR3 is CASRRSGTDTDTQYF. The CDR3 DNA follows: TGCGCCAGCAGACGATCCGGGACGGACACAGATACGCAGTATTTT.

The chain combines TRBV5-1 with TRBJ1-2, with D possibly being TRBD1 (6 bases). The CDR3 sequence is 14 residues long. With 3 bases removed from V and 2 bases from J, the gap between germline ends came to 11 bases. CDR1 is SGHRS and CDR2 is YFSETQ in the germline V gene. In nucleotides, the CDR3 is TGCGCCAGCAGCTCAGGGGTTATCAACTATGGCTACACCTTC. It specifies CASSSGVINYGYTF. The entire variable domain, with the rest obtained from reference TRBV5-1 and TRBJ1-2, is as follows: KAGVTQTPRYLIKTRGQQVTLSCSPISGHRSVSWYQQTPGQGLQFLFEYFSETQRNKGNFPGRFSGRQFSNSRSEMNVSTLELGDSALYLCASSSGVINYGYTFGSGTRLTVV.

This chain links TRBV28 with TRBJ2-2; the match to TRBD1 covers 11 bases. The ends lost 5 bases at V and 5 bases at J; junction bases unmatched: 4. From germline, CDR1 is MDHEN and CDR2 SYDVKM. This CDR3 is built from 15 residues. The CDR3 DNA reads TGTGCCAGCAGTGGGACAGGGGGGAAAACCGGGGAGCTGTTTTTT. Its translation is CASSGTGGKTGELFF.

This clone appeared once. The V and J genes are TRBV19 and TRBJ2-3, with TRBD2 matching 9 bases. In germline, CDR1 is LNHDA, CDR2 SQIVND (reference sequence). V was clipped by 5 bases and J by 4 bases; unmatched bases: 7. The CDR3 consists of 15 residues. The chain's CDR3 is CASSETSGRPDTQYF. The CDR3 nucleotides are TGTGCCAGTAGTGAAACTAGCGGGCGACCAGATACGCAGTATTTT. The full variable domain, rest sourced from reference TRBV19 and TRBJ2-3, is DGGITQSPKYLFRKEGQNVTLSCEQNLNHDAMYWYRQDPGQGLRLIYYSQIVNDFQKGDIAEGYSVSREKKESFPLTVTSAQKNPTAFYLCASSETSGRPDTQYFGPGTRLTVL.

The gene calls are TRBV6-6 and TRBJ1-4; D remains unclear. V shed 6 bases and J shed 3 bases, with 5 bases lying between them. The germline CDR1 and CDR2 sequences are MNHNY and SVGAGI (reference sequence). This CDR3 comprises 12 residues. CDR3 DNA sequence: TGTGCCAGCAGACTAGCTAATGAAAAACTGTTTTTT. It codes for CASRLANEKLFF.

This rearrangement joins TRBV6-5 to TRBJ2-7; D not certain. Germline V gene sequence: CDR1 MNHEY, CDR2 SVGAGI. The CDR3 loop spans 15 amino acids. Trimming removed 6 bases at V and 0 bases at J, with 15 bases between. DNA of the CDR3: TGTGCCAGCAGAAAACCAACAGATACCTCCTACGAGCAGTACTTC. Its protein is CASRKPTDTSYEQYF.

The J gene is TRBJ2-5, the V gene TRBV5-1, with D maybe TRBD1 (5 bases). Germline loops: CDR1 SGHRS, CDR2 YFSETQ. The germline V and J ends were trimmed by 0 bases and 4 bases, with 7 bases remaining between them. CDR3 length: 13 amino acids. CDR3 sequence (DNA): TGCGCCAGCAGCTTGGAGACAGTAGAGACCCAGTACTTC. It specifies CASSLETVETQYF.

The gene calls are TRBV7-3 and TRBJ2-3; D might be TRBD1 or TRBD2, each matching 5 bases. Trimming removed 4 bases from V and 8 bases from J, with 7 bases in between. CDR1 is SGHTA and CDR2 is FQGTGA in the germline V gene. The CDR3 is 11 amino acids. CDR3 nucleotides: TGTGCCAGCAGCTCCGGGACTACGCAGTATTTT. Translating it yields CASSSGTTQYF.

The chain recombines TRBV6-6 with TRBJ1-5, with 7 bases fitting TRBD1. This CDR3 comprises 15 residues. Germline CDR1 is MNHNY and CDR2 is SVGAGI (reference sequence). V lost 1 base, J lost 2 bases, and 2 bases stayed unmatched. The CDR3 region has the DNA TGTGCCAGCAGTTACTTAGGACAGGGCAATCAGCCCCAGCATTTT. Its protein is CASSYLGQGNQPQHF.

This chain links TRBV28 with TRBJ2-3, with a tentative D call TRBD2 (6 bases). Germline V gene data show CDR1 as MDHEN and CDR2 as SYDVKM. This CDR3 region has 19 residues. V dropped 4 bases and J dropped 1 base, with 24 bases sitting between them. The CDR3 sequence: CASSSPGVGGWGGTDTQYF. CDR3 DNA sequence: TGTGCCAGCAGTTCGCCCGGAGTTGGGGGATGGGGGGGCACAGATACGCAGTATTTT.

This chain connects TRBV6-6 to TRBJ2-7; 7 bases agree with TRBD1. Losses at the gene ends were 6 bases for V and 3 bases for J; bases not matched to a gene: 2. Germline CDR1 and CDR2: MNHNY and SVGAGI (reference sequence). This CDR3 has 12 residues. CDR3 coding DNA: TGTGCCAGCAGCCCAGGGGGCTACGAGCAGTACTTC. Translating gives CASSPGGYEQYF.